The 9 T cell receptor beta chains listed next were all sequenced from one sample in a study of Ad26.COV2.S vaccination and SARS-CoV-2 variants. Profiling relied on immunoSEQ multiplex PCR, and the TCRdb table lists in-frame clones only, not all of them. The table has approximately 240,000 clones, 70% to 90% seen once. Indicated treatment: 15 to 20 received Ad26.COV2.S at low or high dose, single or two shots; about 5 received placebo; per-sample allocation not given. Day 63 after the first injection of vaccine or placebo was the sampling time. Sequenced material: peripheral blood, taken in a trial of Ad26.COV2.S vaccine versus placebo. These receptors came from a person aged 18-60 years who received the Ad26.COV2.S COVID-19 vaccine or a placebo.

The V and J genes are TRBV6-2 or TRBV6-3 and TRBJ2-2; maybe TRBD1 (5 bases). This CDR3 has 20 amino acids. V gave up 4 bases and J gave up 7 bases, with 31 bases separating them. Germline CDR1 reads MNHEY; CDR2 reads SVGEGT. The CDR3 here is CASSSPRLQTATSEYGELFF. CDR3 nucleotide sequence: TGTGCCAGCAGTTCCCCCCGACTCCAGACAGCTACAAGCGAGTACGGGGAGCTGTTTTTT.

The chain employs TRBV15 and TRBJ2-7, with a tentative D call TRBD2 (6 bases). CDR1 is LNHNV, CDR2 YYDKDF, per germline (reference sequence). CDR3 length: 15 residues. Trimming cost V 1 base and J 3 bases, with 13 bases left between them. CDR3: CATSRGREIYYEQYF. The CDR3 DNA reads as TGTGCCACCAGCAGAGGACGGGAGATTTACTACGAGCAGTACTTC.

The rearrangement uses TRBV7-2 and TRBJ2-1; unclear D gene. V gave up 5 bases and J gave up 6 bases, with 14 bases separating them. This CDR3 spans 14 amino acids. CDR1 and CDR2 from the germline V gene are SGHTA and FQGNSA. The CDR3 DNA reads TGTGCCAGCAGCGCCCGGACCTTCTCCAATGAGCAGTTCTTC. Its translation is CASSARTFSNEQFF.

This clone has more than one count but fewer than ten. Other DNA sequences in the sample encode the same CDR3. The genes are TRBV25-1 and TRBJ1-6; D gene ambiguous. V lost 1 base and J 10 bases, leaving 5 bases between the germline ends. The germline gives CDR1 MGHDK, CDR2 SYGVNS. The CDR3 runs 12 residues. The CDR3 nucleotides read TGTGCCAGCAGTGAATTCTTCTCACCCCTCCACTTT. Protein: CASSEFFSPLHF. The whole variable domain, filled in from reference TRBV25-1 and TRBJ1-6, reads EADIYQTPRYLVIGTGKKITLECSQTMGHDKMYWYQQDPGMELHLIHYSYGVNSTEKGDLSSESTVSRIRTEHFPLTLESARPSHTSQYLCASSEFFSPLHFGNGTRLTVT.

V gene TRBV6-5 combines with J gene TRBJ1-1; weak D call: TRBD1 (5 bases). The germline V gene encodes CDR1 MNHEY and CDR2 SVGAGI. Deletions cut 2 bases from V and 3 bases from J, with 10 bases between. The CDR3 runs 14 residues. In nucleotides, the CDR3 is TGTGCCAGCAGTTACGTCGGCAGGGACACTGAAGCTTTCTTT. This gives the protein CASSYVGRDTEAFF.

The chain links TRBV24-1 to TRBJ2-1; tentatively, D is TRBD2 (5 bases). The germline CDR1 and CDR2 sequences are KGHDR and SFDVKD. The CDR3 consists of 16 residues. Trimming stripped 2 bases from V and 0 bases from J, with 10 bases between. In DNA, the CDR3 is TGTGCCACCAGTGATTCTAGCATCCTCTCCTACAATGAGCAGTTCTTC. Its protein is CATSDSSILSYNEQFF.

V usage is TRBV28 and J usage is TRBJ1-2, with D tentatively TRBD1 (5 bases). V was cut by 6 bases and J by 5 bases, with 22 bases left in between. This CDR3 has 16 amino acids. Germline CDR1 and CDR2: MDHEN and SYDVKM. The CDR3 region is CASRPTLEGKGYGYTF. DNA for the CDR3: TGTGCCAGCAGACCGACCCTCGAGGGGAAGGGGTATGGCTACACCTTC.

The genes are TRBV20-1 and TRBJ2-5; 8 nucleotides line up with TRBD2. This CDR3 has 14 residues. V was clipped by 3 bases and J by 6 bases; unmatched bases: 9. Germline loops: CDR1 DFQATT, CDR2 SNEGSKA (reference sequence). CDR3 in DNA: TGCAGTGCTAGTCCCCCAGCGGGAGACCAGACCCAGTACTTC. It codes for CSASPPAGDQTQYF.

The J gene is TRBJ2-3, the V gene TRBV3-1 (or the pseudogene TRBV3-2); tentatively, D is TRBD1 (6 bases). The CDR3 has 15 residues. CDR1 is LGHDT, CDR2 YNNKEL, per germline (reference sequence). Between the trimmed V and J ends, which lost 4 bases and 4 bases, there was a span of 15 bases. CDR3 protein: CASSLLQGVADTQYF. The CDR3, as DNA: TGTGCCAGCAGCCTACTACAGGGAGTCGCAGATACGCAGTATTTT.